This TCR beta chain was recorded in a study of T-cell reconstitution after alpha-beta-depleted transplantation in children. For TCRbeta, the library was prepared with unique molecular identifiers. TCRdb recomputed calls from the PCR reads with MiXCR, one row per CDR3 protein. The sample shows some 530,000 distinct CDR3 sequences, roughly an eighth of them seen only once. Only a few counts were recorded for this clonotype. The specimen was PBMCs from the stem cell graft donor, collected from the stem cell graft. The clonotype originates from a human donor who donated a stem cell graft to a child with combined immunodeficiency.

CDR3 nucleotides: TGCGCCAGCAGCCAAGTTCCACTAGCGGGACCGTCCTACAATGAGCAGTTCTTC. Its translation is CASSQVPLAGPSYNEQFF. The V gene is TRBV4-3, the J gene TRBJ2-1; 10 bases are a match to TRBD2. V lost 1 base to trimming and J lost 1 base; unmatched junction nucleotides: 7. The CDR3 runs 18 residues. CDR1 LGHNA and CDR2 YSLEER come from the germline V gene.